The 22 T cell receptor beta chains presented below share a single source sample, sequenced in a study of STAT3 mutations in large granular lymphocyte leukemia. Findings and caveats of the study: In T-cell large granular lymphocyte leukemia, about half of patients showed multiple immunodominant subclonotypes.

These receptors' antigens are unknown. Method: immunoSEQ multiplex PCR; TCRdb's copy keeps in-frame clones and lacks some. The sample yields approximately 8,000 clones, roughly 89% seen once. Sequencing was carried out using peripheral blood mononuclear cells. Receptors were obtained from an elderly man with T-cell large granular lymphocyte leukemia. Some clones in this sample may be carry-over from other donors' samples.

The chain is built from TRBV5-1 and TRBJ1-1; D is perhaps TRBD1 (6 bases). CDR3 length: 16 amino acids. Trimming left V 4 bases short and J 0 bases short, with 16 bases between. Germline V gene lookup returns CDR1 SGHRS and CDR2 YFSETQ. CDR3 loop: CASSETGFPMNTEAFF. CDR3 sequence (DNA): TGCGCCAGCAGCGAAACAGGGTTCCCAATGAACACTGAAGCTTTCTTT.

The chain links TRBV28 to TRBJ2-3, with TRBD2 identical over 8 bases. Looked up from germline, CDR1 is MDHEN and CDR2 is SYDVKM. The CDR3 consists of 16 residues. V lost 2 bases, J lost 1 base, and 5 bases stayed unmatched. The CDR3 nucleotides are TGTGCCAGCAGTTTAATTGGGCGGGGGGGCACAGATACGCAGTATTTT. Its translation is CASSLIGRGGTDTQYF.

The rearrangement links TRBV2 to TRBJ2-7, with 7 bases matching TRBD2. The V gene end was trimmed by 4 bases and the J gene end by 0 bases; junction bases not matched to a gene: 0. Germline assignment: CDR1 SNHLY and CDR2 FYNNEI. This CDR3 contains 13 residues. The CDR3 spells CASSGDYSYEQYF. For the CDR3, the DNA is TGTGCCAGCAGTGGGGACTACTCCTACGAGCAGTACTTC.

The V call is TRBV19, the J call TRBJ2-7; D gene unclear. V was pared by 4 bases and J by 4 bases, with 17 bases between. The CDR3 length is 15 residues. The germline V gene encodes CDR1 LNHDA and CDR2 SQIVND (reference sequence). CDR3 region: CASSTQWAGEYEQYF. As DNA, the CDR3 is TGTGCCAGTAGTACCCAGTGGGCAGGAGAGTACGAGCAGTACTTC.

The chain recombines TRBV29-1 with TRBJ2-7, with 7 bases identical to TRBD1. The ends lost 6 bases at V and 6 bases at J; junction bases unmatched: 8. Germline values: CDR1 SQVTM, CDR2 ANQGSEA. The CDR3 covers 12 residues. The CDR3 nucleotides read TGCAGCGTCCGGGGACAGTCCGGCGAGCAGTACTTC. Residues: CSVRGQSGEQYF.

The chain uses TRBV27 and TRBJ2-5; a possible D gene is TRBD2 (6 bases). In germline, CDR1 is MNHEY, CDR2 SMNVEV (reference sequence). Trimming stripped 6 bases from V and 2 bases from J, with 10 bases between. The CDR3 has 13 amino acids. The chain's CDR3 is CASRRGLQETQYF. For the CDR3, the DNA is TGTGCCAGCAGACGGGGACTTCAAGAGACCCAGTACTTC.

The chain couples TRBV15 to TRBJ1-2; unclear D gene. Germline assignment: CDR1 LNHNV and CDR2 YYDKDF (reference sequence). The CDR3 has 13 residues. V dropped 5 bases and J dropped 8 bases, with 15 bases sitting between them. Here the CDR3 reads CATSAAVLEGYTF. The CDR3 DNA reads as TGTGCCACCAGCGCGGCCGTACTGGAGGGCTACACCTTC.

V is TRBV5-1 and J is TRBJ2-5, with 13 bases fitting TRBD2. Trimming took 5 bases from V and 5 from J; bases not matched to a gene: 3. There are 14 residues in the CDR3. Germline-derived CDR1 and CDR2 are SGHRS and YFSETQ. CDR3 in amino acids: CASRAGLAGETQYF. CDR3 coding DNA: TGCGCCAGCAGGGCGGGACTAGCGGGGGAGACCCAGTACTTC.

The chain uses TRBV6-5 and TRBJ1-2; maybe TRBD1 (6 bases). Trimming took 2 bases from V and 4 from J, leaving 8 bases between them. Germline CDR1 is MNHEY and CDR2 is SVGAGI. The CDR3 extends over 13 amino acids. Here the CDR3 reads CASSYRTAYGYTF. CDR3 DNA sequence: TGTGCCAGCAGTTACCGGACAGCCTATGGCTACACCTTC.

J is TRBJ2-1 and V is TRBV5-6; a possible D gene is TRBD2 (5 bases). The V gene lost 4 bases and the J gene lost 0 bases, with 14 bases spanning the gap. The length of the CDR3 is 16 residues. Germline CDR1 reads SGHDT; CDR2 reads YYEEEE. CDR3 sequence (DNA): TGTGCCAGCAGCCCACGGGGTGTGAGCTCCTACAATGAGCAGTTCTTC. It specifies CASSPRGVSSYNEQFF.

The V and J genes are TRBV29-1 and TRBJ1-2, with D possibly TRBD1 on 6 matching bases. The germline V gene has CDR1 SQVTM and CDR2 ANQGSEA. V was cut by 5 bases and J by 4 bases, with 11 bases left in between. The CDR3 consists of 12 residues. The CDR3 here is CSVTTGIYGYTF. CDR3 nucleotide sequence: TGCAGCGTTACTACAGGGATCTATGGCTACACCTTC.

The chain's CDR3 is CASGLGGEAFF. CDR3 bases: TGTGCTAGTGGTTTGGGCGGGGAAGCTTTCTTT. V and J are TRBV12-5 and TRBJ1-1; D not certain. Trimming took 1 base from V and 8 from J, leaving 5 bases between them. This CDR3 is 11 amino acids long. In germline, CDR1 is LGHNT, CDR2 FRNRAP.

This clone was found once. The chain links TRBV7-9 to TRBJ2-7; D gene ambiguous. The CDR3 contains 13 residues. CDR1 SEHNR and CDR2 FQNEAQ come from the germline V gene (reference sequence). V was trimmed by 1 base and J by 3 bases, leaving 7 bases between them. The CDR3 loop is CASSLVWSYEQYF. The CDR3 DNA reads TGTGCCAGCAGCTTAGTTTGGAGCTACGAGCAGTACTTC.

This clone has more than one count but fewer than ten. The V and J genes are TRBV11-2 and TRBJ1-2, with D tentatively TRBD1 (5 bases). In germline, CDR1 is SGHAT, CDR2 FQNNGV. The CDR3 runs to 12 residues. Trimming removed 0 bases from V and 7 bases from J, with 6 bases in between. CDR3 protein: CASSLDGAGYTF. CDR3 DNA: TGTGCCAGCAGCTTAGACGGGGCTGGCTACACCTTC. The whole variable domain, filled in from reference TRBV11-2 and TRBJ1-2, reads EAGVAQSPRYKIIEKRQSVAFWCNPISGHATLYWYQQILGQGPKLLIQFQNNGVVDDSQLPKDRFSAERLKGVDSTLKIQPAKLEDSAVYLCASSLDGAGYTFGSGTRLTVV.

This clone has just a few counts. The chain links TRBV7-2 to TRBJ1-3; D call uncertain. V lost 7 bases and J lost 4, with 11 bases in between. The CDR3 extends over 13 amino acids. Germline V CDR1 and CDR2: SGHTA, FQGNSA. The CDR3 is CASTASTGNTIYF. CDR3 DNA sequence: TGTGCCAGCACCGCAAGTACGGGAAACACCATATATTTT.

The chain combines TRBV5-6 with TRBJ2-7; D unresolved. Germline CDR1 and CDR2: SGHDT and YYEEEE. V was pared by 0 bases and J by 5 bases, with 6 bases between. The CDR3 runs 12 residues. In nucleotides, the CDR3 is TGTGCCAGCAGCTTGGAGCAGAACGAGCAGTACTTC. This translates into CASSLEQNEQYF.

This rearrangement joins TRBV5-1 to TRBJ2-2; D is perhaps TRBD1 or TRBD2 (5 bases each). CDR1 and CDR2 (germline): SGHRS, YFSETQ. CDR3 size: 14 residues. V was clipped by 2 bases and J by 6 bases, with 11 bases between them. CDR3 sequence reads: CASSFGGTPGELFF. CDR3 sequence (DNA): TGCGCCAGCAGCTTTGGGGGTACACCCGGGGAGCTGTTTTTT.

The chain has TRBV7-9 and TRBJ2-7; weak D call: TRBD1 (5 bases). This CDR3 spans 16 amino acids. Between the trimmed V and J ends, which lost 1 base and 5 bases, there was a span of 18 bases. Germline lookup yields CDR1 SEHNR and CDR2 FQNEAQ (reference sequence). The CDR3 bases are TGTGCCAGCAGCTTAGGGTATGGTGGGGCCGTCGACGAGCAGTACTTC. Amino acid sequence: CASSLGYGGAVDEQYF.

The chain employs TRBV2 and TRBJ2-3, with D perhaps matching TRBD1 (5 bases). This CDR3 contains 12 residues. From germline, CDR1 is SNHLY and CDR2 FYNNEI. V was pared by 8 bases and J by 10 bases, with 16 bases between. As DNA, the CDR3 is TGTGCCAGCCCGCGGCAGGGTCAACCGCAGTATTTT. Its protein is CASPRQGQPQYF.

The V and J genes are TRBV28 and TRBJ1-3, with D unclear. Per the germline V gene, CDR1 is MDHEN and CDR2 is SYDVKM. V gave up 10 bases and J gave up 1 base, with 11 bases separating them. There are 13 residues in the CDR3. CDR3 nucleotides: TGTGCCACTTTATCAGGATCTGGAAACACCATATATTTT. Protein: CATLSGSGNTIYF. The full variable domain, in which reference TRBV28 and TRBJ1-3 provide the parts outside the CDR3, is DVKVTQSSRYLVKRTGEKVFLECVQDMDHENMFWYRQDPGLGLRLIYFSYDVKMKEKGDIPEGYSVSREKKERFSLILESASTNQTSMYLCATLSGSGNTIYFGEGSWLTVV.

J is TRBJ2-7 and V is TRBV11-2; 8 bases are a match to TRBD2. Germline CDR1 and CDR2: SGHAT and FQNNGV. The J segment lost 3 bases and the V segment lost 5 bases, leaving 6 bases of the junction unmatched. The length of the CDR3 is 14 residues. CDR3 in DNA: TGTGCCAGCAGCGATACTAGCGGACGCTACGAGCAGTACTTC. Its translation: CASSDTSGRYEQYF.

This chain links TRBV7-2 with TRBJ2-5; D gene uncertain. Germline V gene data show CDR1 as SGHTA and CDR2 as FQGNSA. The CDR3 has 15 residues. Trimming removed 5 bases from V and 1 base from J, with 14 bases in between. The CDR3 region is CASSPTGRSQETQYF. In DNA, the CDR3 is TGTGCCAGCAGCCCGACCGGACGGAGCCAAGAGACCCAGTACTTC.